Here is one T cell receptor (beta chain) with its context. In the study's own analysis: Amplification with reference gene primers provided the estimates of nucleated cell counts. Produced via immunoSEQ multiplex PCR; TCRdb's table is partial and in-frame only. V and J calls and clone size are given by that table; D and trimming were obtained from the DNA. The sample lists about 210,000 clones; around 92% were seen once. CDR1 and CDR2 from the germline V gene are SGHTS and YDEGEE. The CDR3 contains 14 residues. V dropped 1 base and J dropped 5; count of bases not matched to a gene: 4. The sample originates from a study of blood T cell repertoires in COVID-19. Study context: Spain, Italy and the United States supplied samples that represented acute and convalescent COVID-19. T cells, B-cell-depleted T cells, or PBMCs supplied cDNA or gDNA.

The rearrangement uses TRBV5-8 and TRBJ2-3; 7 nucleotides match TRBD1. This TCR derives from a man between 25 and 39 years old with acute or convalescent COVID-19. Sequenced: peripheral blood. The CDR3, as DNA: TGTGCCAGCAGCTTGACGGACAGGCGAGATACGCAGTATTTT. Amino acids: CASSLTDRRDTQYF.